A single sample is the source of the 25 T cell receptor beta chains below, sequenced in a study of shared clonotypes between healthy human individuals. Generated by immunoSEQ multiplex PCR, the TCRdb table keeps only in-frame clones and is missing some. The repertoire holds 2 million to 3 million clones, with over 85% as singletons. Sequencing was performed on naive CD4+ T cells from PBMCs. Specified subset: CD45RA+ positively selected. All receptors come from a man aged 18 to 30 in good health. Some clones in this sample may be carry-over from other donors' samples.

The chain uses TRBV5-1 and TRBJ2-7; 10 bases agree with TRBD2. CDR1 and CDR2 (germline): SGHRS, YFSETQ. Unmatched junction bases numbered 12, after V lost 0 bases and J lost 3 bases. The CDR3 consists of 18 residues. CDR3 sequence (DNA): TGCGCCAGCAGCTTGGCTGTATTCGGGCTAGCGGGAGACTACGAGCAGTACTTC. Encoded protein: CASSLAVFGLAGDYEQYF.

V is TRBV27 and J is TRBJ2-1, with 12 nucleotides matching TRBD2. From germline, CDR1 is MNHEY and CDR2 SMNVEV (reference sequence). The CDR3 is 17 amino acids. Trimming took 5 bases from V and 9 from J; bases not matched to a gene: 14. The CDR3 region has the DNA TGTGCCAGCAGTAGAGGACTAGCGGGGATCGGGCCCGGTGAGCAGTTCTTC. This gives the protein CASSRGLAGIGPGEQFF.

This chain uses TRBV7-8 with TRBJ2-7; TRBD2 matches 10 bases. Germline V gene lookup returns CDR1 SGHVS and CDR2 FQNEAQ. Trimming at V came to 4 bases and at J to 2 bases, leaving 5 bases not matched to a gene. This CDR3 is 15 amino acids long. The CDR3 spells CASSSGTSATYEQYF. The CDR3, as DNA: TGTGCCAGCAGCTCCGGGACTAGCGCCACCTACGAGCAGTACTTC.

The chain recombines TRBV7-3 with TRBJ2-1; 9 bases map to TRBD1. This CDR3 is 15 amino acids long. V gave up 6 bases and J gave up 1 base; unmatched junction bases: 4. Germline CDR1 is SGHTA and CDR2 is FQGTGA. The CDR3 protein is CASRDGQGSYNEQFF. DNA for the CDR3: TGTGCCAGCAGGGATGGACAGGGGTCCTACAATGAGCAGTTCTTC.

J is TRBJ2-5 and V is TRBV29-1, with D perhaps matching TRBD1 (5 bases). This CDR3 region has 14 residues. The V end was cut by 6 bases, the J end by 7 bases, with 21 bases between. Germline loops: CDR1 SQVTM, CDR2 ANQGSEA. Here the CDR3 reads CSVSAGVTQGTQYF. As DNA, the CDR3 is TGCAGCGTCTCTGCTGGCGTTACCCAGGGGACCCAGTACTTC.

V is TRBV7-9 and J is TRBJ2-4; 9 nucleotides line up with TRBD2. From germline, CDR1 is SEHNR and CDR2 FQNEAQ (reference sequence). The J segment lost 0 bases and the V segment lost 2 bases, leaving 11 bases of the junction unmatched. This CDR3 region has 19 residues. CDR3 in amino acids: CASSLLLREGGLAKNIQYF. The CDR3 DNA sequence: TGTGCCAGCAGCTTACTCTTGCGGGAGGGGGGATTAGCCAAAAACATTCAGTACTTC.

The V call is TRBV28, the J call TRBJ1-1; 9 bases line up with TRBD1. Germline CDR1 and CDR2: MDHEN and SYDVKM. With 5 bases clipped from V and 0 bases from J, the junction kept 7 bases outside the gene matches. The CDR3 runs 16 residues. CDR3 region: CASSEAGTGMNTEAFF. The CDR3 nucleotides read TGTGCCAGCAGTGAGGCCGGGACAGGGATGAACACTGAAGCTTTCTTT.

The V gene is TRBV19, the J gene TRBJ1-5; no clear D gene. V was shortened by 1 base and J by 1 base, with 11 bases between the two germline ends. This CDR3 spans 16 amino acids. From germline, CDR1 is LNHDA and CDR2 SQIVND (reference sequence). As DNA, the CDR3 is TGTGCCAGTAGTATAGTGTGGGTCGCCAGCAATCAGCCCCAGCATTTT. Residues: CASSIVWVASNQPQHF.

This chain uses TRBV5-3 with TRBJ1-5; D unclear. TRBV5-3 belongs to the ORF category, with a function that is uncertain. Trimming took off 4 bases at V and 4 bases at J, with 12 bases between the two ends. The CDR3 is 14 amino acids. The chain's CDR3 is CARSDLGRNQPQHF. CDR3 sequence (DNA): TGTGCCAGAAGCGACCTCGGACGGAATCAGCCCCAGCATTTT.

CDR3 loop: CASSGGQGTLSYNEQFF. The CDR3 DNA reads as TGTGCCAGCAGTGGGGGACAGGGGACCCTCTCCTACAATGAGCAGTTCTTC. V usage is TRBV2 and J usage is TRBJ2-1; 10 nucleotides match TRBD1. The length of the CDR3 is 17 residues. Germline V lookup: CDR1 SNHLY, CDR2 FYNNEI. With 4 bases clipped from V and 0 bases from J, the junction kept 6 bases outside the gene matches.

This chain connects TRBV6-5 to TRBJ1-2; no firm D call. Trimming left V 5 bases short and J 0 bases short, with 13 bases between. Germline values: CDR1 MNHEY, CDR2 SVGAGI. The CDR3 is 15 amino acids. The CDR3 region has the DNA TGTGCCAGCAGTCAAAACAGAGGCGCTAACTATGGCTACACCTTC. Translating gives CASSQNRGANYGYTF.

The V gene is TRBV28, the J gene TRBJ1-4; TRBD1 matches 7 bases. CDR1 and CDR2 (germline): MDHEN, SYDVKM. This CDR3 is built from 14 residues. V trimming: 4 bases; J trimming: 8 bases; junction bases outside the gene matches: 7. Written as DNA, the CDR3 is TGTGCCAGCAGTTCCCAGGGGGTTAGGGAAAAACTGTTTTTT. Translation: CASSSQGVREKLFF. The full variable domain, with the rest looked up from reference TRBV28 and TRBJ1-4, is DVKVTQSSRYLVKRTGEKVFLECVQDMDHENMFWYRQDPGLGLRLIYFSYDVKMKEKGDIPEGYSVSREKKERFSLILESASTNQTSMYLCASSSQGVREKLFFGSGTQLSVL.

The chain employs TRBV27 and TRBJ1-2, with D tentatively TRBD1 (6 bases). The CDR3 contains 16 residues. Germline CDR1 reads MNHEY; CDR2 reads SMNVEV (reference sequence). Between the trimmed V and J ends, which lost 1 base and 5 bases, there was a span of 17 bases. The CDR3: CASSLFVGTRLYGYTF. The CDR3, as DNA: TGTGCCAGCAGTTTATTTGTGGGGACAAGGTTATATGGCTACACCTTC.

Of note for this clone: Other DNA sequences from this sample encode an identical CDR3 as well. This sequence joins TRBV28 and TRBJ2-3; D is uncertain. Germline assignment: CDR1 MDHEN and CDR2 SYDVKM. V was pared by 4 bases and J by 2 bases, with 7 bases between. CDR3 length: 13 amino acids. CDR3 in DNA: TGTGCCAGCAGTTCAGGTTTCACAGATACGCAGTATTTT. This gives the protein CASSSGFTDTQYF. Full variable domain (outside the CDR3, taken from reference TRBV28 and TRBJ2-3): DVKVTQSSRYLVKRTGEKVFLECVQDMDHENMFWYRQDPGLGLRLIYFSYDVKMKEKGDIPEGYSVSREKKERFSLILESASTNQTSMYLCASSSGFTDTQYFGPGTRLTVL.

The CDR3 sequence is CASSTIALADSSYEQYF. The CDR3, as DNA: TGTGCCAGCAGTACAATAGCGTTAGCGGACAGCTCCTACGAGCAGTACTTC. The J gene is TRBJ2-7, the V gene TRBV28; D might be TRBD1 or TRBD2, each matching 6 bases. CDR3 size: 17 residues. CDR1 and CDR2 (germline): MDHEN, SYDVKM. V lost 5 bases, J lost 0 bases, and 20 bases lay in between.

The V call is TRBV11-3, the J call TRBJ2-3; D unresolved. Deletions cut 2 bases from V and 5 bases from J, with 5 bases between. The CDR3 loop spans 12 amino acids. The germline V gene encodes CDR1 SGHNT and CDR2 YENEEA. The CDR3: CASSLSEDTQYF. CDR3 coding DNA: TGTGCCAGCAGCTTATCGGAAGATACGCAGTATTTT.

On this clone itself: The same CDR3 is also encoded by other DNA sequences in this sample. CDR3 loop: CASSLPGGGTDTQYF. CDR3 DNA sequence: TGTGCCAGCAGTTTGCCGGGAGGGGGGACAGATACGCAGTATTTT. The chain is built from TRBV28 and TRBJ2-3; 8 nucleotides line up with TRBD2. CDR1 and CDR2 (germline): MDHEN, SYDVKM. The CDR3 has 15 amino acids. J lost 3 bases, V lost 3 bases, and 5 bases had no gene match.

The chain recombines TRBV7-3 with TRBJ1-1; TRBD1 matches 7 bases. This CDR3 spans 14 amino acids. The J segment lost 4 bases and the V segment lost 5 bases, leaving 7 bases of the junction unmatched. CDR1 and CDR2 from the germline V gene are SGHTA and FQGTGA. The CDR3 loop is CASSGTGASTEAFF. CDR3 DNA: TGTGCCAGCAGCGGCACAGGGGCGAGCACTGAAGCTTTCTTT.

The chain carries TRBV5-6 and TRBJ2-7; no firm D call. The CDR3 totals 14 residues. V lost 4 bases to trimming and J lost 2 bases, with 13 bases between them. CDR1 SGHDT and CDR2 YYEEEE come from the germline V gene. The CDR3 DNA reads as TGTGCCAGCAGCAGCTTAAGGCTCCCCTACGAGCAGTACTTC. Encoded protein: CASSSLRLPYEQYF.

V gene TRBV29-1 combines with J gene TRBJ1-2, with 9 bases identical to TRBD1. The trim removed 7 bases at V and 4 bases at J, leaving 7 bases unmatched. Germline V CDR1 and CDR2: SQVTM, ANQGSEA. This CDR3 spans 13 amino acids. CDR3 protein: CSGMDRGGYGYTF. CDR3 bases: TGCAGCGGGATGGACAGGGGAGGCTATGGCTACACCTTC.

The rearrangement joins TRBV29-1 to TRBJ1-2; D remains unclear. CDR3 length: 14 residues. The germline CDR1 and CDR2 sequences are SQVTM and ANQGSEA. With 0 bases removed from V and 4 bases from J, the gap between germline ends came to 12 bases. Here the CDR3 reads CSVEDWSEFYGYTF. CDR3 sequence (DNA): TGCAGCGTTGAAGATTGGAGTGAGTTCTATGGCTACACCTTC.

The chain recombines TRBV4-3 with TRBJ2-6; the D gene is possibly TRBD1 (5 bases). Germline assignment: CDR1 LGHNA and CDR2 YSLEER. Trimming stripped 4 bases from V and 2 bases from J, with 15 bases between. The CDR3 totals 17 residues. For the CDR3, the DNA is TGCGCCAGCAGCCCAATAGCAACAGGTCCTGGGGCCAACGTCCTGACTTTC. Its translation: CASSPIATGPGANVLTF.

The rearrangement uses TRBV5-1 and TRBJ2-7; D is unclear. Germline CDR1 reads SGHRS; CDR2 reads YFSETQ. V was shortened by 7 bases and J by 2 bases, with 13 bases between the two germline ends. The CDR3 spans 13 residues. The CDR3 is CASRISPTYEQYF. The CDR3 region has the DNA TGCGCCAGCCGCATATCGCCGACCTACGAGCAGTACTTC.

The chain is built from TRBV5-1 and TRBJ2-6; D gene unclear. Germline V gene sequence: CDR1 SGHRS, CDR2 YFSETQ. CDR3 size: 15 residues. Trimming shortened V by 2 bases and J by 4 bases, and 10 bases separated the two germline ends. The CDR3 region has the DNA TGCGCCAGCAGCTTATCGGTCGGAGGGGCCAACGTCCTGACTTTC. Translation: CASSLSVGGANVLTF.

As regards this clone: This sample includes further DNA sequences coding for the same CDR3. The chain has TRBV5-1 and TRBJ2-3, with D perhaps TRBD1 (5 bases). The CDR3 totals 14 residues. The V gene lost 0 bases and the J gene lost 5 bases, with 10 bases spanning the gap. Germline V gene sequence: CDR1 SGHRS, CDR2 YFSETQ. This CDR3 reads CASSLEGLGDTQYF. CDR3 nucleotides: TGCGCCAGCAGCTTGGAGGGGCTGGGAGATACGCAGTATTTT.